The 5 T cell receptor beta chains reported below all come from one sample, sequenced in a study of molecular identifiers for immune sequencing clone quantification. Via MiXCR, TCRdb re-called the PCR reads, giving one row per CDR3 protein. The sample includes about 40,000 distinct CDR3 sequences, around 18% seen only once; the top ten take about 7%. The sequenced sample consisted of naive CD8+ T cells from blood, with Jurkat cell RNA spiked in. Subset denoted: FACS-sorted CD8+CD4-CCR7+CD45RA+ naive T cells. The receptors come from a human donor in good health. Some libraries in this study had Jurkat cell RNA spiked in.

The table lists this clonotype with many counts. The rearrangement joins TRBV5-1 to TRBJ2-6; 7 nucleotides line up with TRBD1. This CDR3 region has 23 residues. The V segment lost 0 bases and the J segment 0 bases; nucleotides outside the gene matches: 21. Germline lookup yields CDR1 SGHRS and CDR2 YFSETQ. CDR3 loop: CASSLALTGTMSSRGSGANVLTF. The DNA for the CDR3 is TGCGCCAGCAGCTTGGCGCTGACAGGGACCATGTCCTCGAGGGGCTCTGGGGCCAACGTCCTGACTTTC. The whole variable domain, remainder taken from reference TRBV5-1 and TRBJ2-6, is KAGVTQTPRYLIKTRGQQVTLSCSPISGHRSVSWYQQTPGQGLQFLFEYFSETQRNKGNFPGRFSGRQFSNSRSEMNVSTLELGDSALYLCASSLALTGTMSSRGSGANVLTFGAGSRLTVL.

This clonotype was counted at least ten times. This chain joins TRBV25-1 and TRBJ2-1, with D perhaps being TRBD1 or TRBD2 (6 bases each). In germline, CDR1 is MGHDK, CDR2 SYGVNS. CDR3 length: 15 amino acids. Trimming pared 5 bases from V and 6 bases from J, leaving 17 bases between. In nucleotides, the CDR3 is TGTGCCAGCAGTCAGGGGACTGCGTGGGCCAATGAGCAGTTCTTC. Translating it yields CASSQGTAWANEQFF.

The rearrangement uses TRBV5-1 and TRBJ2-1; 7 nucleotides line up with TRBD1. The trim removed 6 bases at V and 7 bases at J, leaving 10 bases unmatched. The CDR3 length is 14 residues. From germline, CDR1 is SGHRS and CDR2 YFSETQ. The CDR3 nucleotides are TGCGCCAGCAACCGACAGGGTCAGGTTAATGAGCAGTTCTTC. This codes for CASNRQGQVNEQFF. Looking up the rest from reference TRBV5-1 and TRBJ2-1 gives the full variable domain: KAGVTQTPRYLIKTRGQQVTLSCSPISGHRSVSWYQQTPGQGLQFLFEYFSETQRNKGNFPGRFSGRQFSNSRSEMNVSTLELGDSALYLCASNRQGQVNEQFFGPGTRLTVL.

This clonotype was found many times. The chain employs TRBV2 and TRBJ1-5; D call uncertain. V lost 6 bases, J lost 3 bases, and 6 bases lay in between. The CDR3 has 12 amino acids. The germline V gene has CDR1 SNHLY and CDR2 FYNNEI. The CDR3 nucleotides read TGTGCCAGCAGCAACCTCAATCAGCCCCAGCATTTT. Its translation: CASSNLNQPQHF.

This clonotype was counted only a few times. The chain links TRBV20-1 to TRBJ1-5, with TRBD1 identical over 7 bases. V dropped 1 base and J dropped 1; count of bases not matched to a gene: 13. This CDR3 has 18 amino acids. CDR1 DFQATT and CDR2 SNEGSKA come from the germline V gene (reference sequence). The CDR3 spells CSARVPPTGKMSNQPQHF. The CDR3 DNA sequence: TGCAGTGCTAGAGTGCCCCCGACAGGGAAGATGAGCAATCAGCCCCAGCATTTT.